This T cell receptor (beta chain) was sequenced during a study of blood T cell repertoires in COVID-19. Study in general: There were acute and convalescent COVID-19 samples, and they came from the United States, Italy and Spain.

The protocol was immunoSEQ multiplex PCR, while the TCRdb copy is restricted to in-frame clones and leaves out a portion. The data show around 250,000 clones, with more than 80% seen just once and about 3% held by the top ten. The CDR3 is made up of 18 amino acids. Germline lookup yields CDR1 SGHTA and CDR2 FQGNSA. V dropped 5 bases and J dropped 5; count of bases not matched to a gene: 15. This chain links TRBV7-2 with TRBJ2-3, with 11 bases that match TRBD2. Sequences were obtained from peripheral blood. This clonotype was obtained from a woman between 25 and 40 years old with active or convalescent COVID-19. The chain's CDR3 is CASSPRLAGGPSIDTQYF. The CDR3, as DNA: TGTGCCAGCAGCCCCAGATTAGCGGGGGGGCCAAGTATAGATACGCAGTATTTT.